The 12 T cell receptor beta chains in this list originate from one sample, sequenced in a study of regulatory T cells in long-lasting Graves disease. Assembly of TCR beta libraries relied on iRepertoire HTBI primers together with Arm-PCR of CDR3 regions. Using its own MiXCR run on the multiplex PCR reads, TCRdb lists one record per CDR3 protein. Of more than 650,000 distinct CDR3 sequences listed, around 30% are singletons. Time point described: persistent/refractory GD, antithyroid drugs over 5 years with positive TRAb. RNA isolated from PBMCs was used to make the TCR library. The sample in question was peripheral blood mononuclear cells (PBMCs), obtained when the disease was refractory, from a patient treated with antithyroid drugs. These receptors came from a female donor with Graves disease.

This clonotype was observed a handful of times. This chain connects TRBV6-1 to TRBJ1-2, with D possibly matching TRBD1 (5 bases). The CDR3 runs 15 residues. V lost 8 bases and J 5 bases, leaving 21 bases between the germline ends. CDR1 is MNHNS, CDR2 SASEGT, per germline. Here the CDR3 reads CASLGRGPSQYGYTF. CDR3 bases: TGTGCCAGCCTAGGCCGGGGCCCTTCTCAATATGGCTACACCTTC.

The chain links TRBV29-1 to TRBJ1-1, with D unclear. The CDR3 has 13 residues. V was cut by 6 bases and J by 0 bases, with 11 bases left in between. Per the germline V gene, CDR1 is SQVTM and CDR2 is ANQGSEA. Written as DNA, the CDR3 is TGCAGCGTCGGAAGGGTCCTGAACACTGAAGCTTTCTTT. This translates into CSVGRVLNTEAFF.

This clonotype was seen a handful of times. The rearrangement joins TRBV20-1 to TRBJ2-7; D is uncertain. V lost 0 bases and J 0 bases, leaving 6 bases between the germline ends. The CDR3 runs 13 residues. The germline V gene encodes CDR1 DFQATT and CDR2 SNEGSKA (reference sequence). CDR3 sequence reads: CSARERNSYEQYF. The CDR3 DNA reads as TGCAGTGCTAGAGAGCGGAACTCCTACGAGCAGTACTTC.

The chain combines TRBV27 with TRBJ1-5; weak D call: TRBD1 (6 bases). The V end lost 2 bases, the J end lost 4 bases, and 15 bases lay between the germline ends. This CDR3 is 16 amino acids long. Germline assignment: CDR1 MNHEY and CDR2 SMNVEV (reference sequence). As DNA, the CDR3 is TGTGCCAGCAGTTTAAAAGGCAGGGGTGGAAATCAGCCCCAGCATTTT. This sequence encodes CASSLKGRGGNQPQHF.

This clonotype occurred a few times. The chain recombines TRBV30 with TRBJ2-7; the match to TRBD2 covers 9 bases. CDR3 length: 14 amino acids. Germline V gene lookup returns CDR1 GTSNPN and CDR2 SVGIG (reference sequence). V shed 0 bases, J shed 5 bases, and the junction held 5 bases outside the gene matches. DNA for the CDR3: TGTGCCTGGAGTGTTGGTAGCGGGAGCAACGAGCAGTACTTC. Amino acids: CAWSVGSGSNEQYF.

The chain recombines TRBV12-3 or TRBV12-4 with TRBJ1-5; D is possibly TRBD1 (6 bases). Trimming shortened V by 6 bases and J by 2 bases, and 14 bases separated the two germline ends. The CDR3 spans 15 residues. CDR3 amino acids: CASSPLSGGNQPQHF. The CDR3 region has the DNA TGTGCCAGCAGCCCCTTGTCAGGGGGCAATCAGCCCCAGCATTTT.

This clonotype has at least ten counts. This sequence joins TRBV20-1 and TRBJ2-5, with a weak D call TRBD1 (6 bases). The CDR3 loop spans 15 amino acids. The V gene's germline CDR1 is DFQATT and CDR2 SNEGSKA (reference sequence). V lost 6 bases and J 5 bases, leaving 22 bases between the germline ends. CDR3 sequence: CSARLPAGAGETQYF. For the CDR3, the DNA is TGCAGTGCCAGACTGCCGGCAGGGGCAGGGGAGACCCAGTACTTC.

The V gene is TRBV14, the J gene TRBJ2-2; D is tentatively TRBD1 or TRBD2 (6 bases each). CDR1 and CDR2 from the germline V gene are SGHDN and FVKESK. CDR3 size: 16 residues. V lost 8 bases and J lost 0, with 16 bases in between. The CDR3 nucleotides are TGTGCCAGCGGCATTTCGGGGGACACGAACACCGGGGAGCTGTTTTTT. The encoded protein is CASGISGDTNTGELFF.

In its sample, this clonotype was seen a few times. This chain joins TRBV6-1 and TRBJ1-5; 7 bases agree with TRBD1. Germline assignment: CDR1 MNHNS and CDR2 SASEGT. Trimming removed 5 bases from V and 3 bases from J; junction bases left unmatched: 7. The CDR3 is 15 amino acids. The CDR3 here is CASSTGALSNQPQHF. The CDR3 DNA reads TGTGCCAGCAGTACAGGGGCATTGTCCAATCAGCCCCAGCATTTT.

This clonotype was found many times. The chain links TRBV3-1 to TRBJ2-7; no clear D gene. The CDR3 has 11 residues. The germline V gene encodes CDR1 LGHDT and CDR2 YNNKEL (reference sequence). V lost 1 base, J lost 5 bases, and 3 bases lay in between. The CDR3: CASSQGHEQYF. The CDR3 coding sequence is TGTGCCAGCAGCCAAGGCCACGAGCAGTACTTC.

This clonotype was detected only a few times. The CDR3 bases are TGTGCCAGCAGGCCTCAGGGGGCTGCTAACTATGGCTACACCTTC. Amino acid sequence: CASRPQGAANYGYTF. The chain is built from TRBV25-1 and TRBJ1-2, with TRBD1 identical over 8 bases. CDR3 length: 15 amino acids. V dropped 6 bases and J dropped 0; count of bases not matched to a gene: 6. Germline CDR1 and CDR2: MGHDK and SYGVNS.

The CDR3 spells CSARDPTPVKTYGYTF. The DNA of the CDR3 is TGCAGTGCTAGAGATCCGACACCGGTGAAAACCTATGGCTACACCTTC. J is TRBJ1-2 and V is TRBV20-1; D unclear. The length of the CDR3 is 16 residues. Trimming shortened V by 0 bases and J by 4 bases, and 18 bases separated the two germline ends. Germline CDR1 and CDR2: DFQATT and SNEGSKA (reference sequence).